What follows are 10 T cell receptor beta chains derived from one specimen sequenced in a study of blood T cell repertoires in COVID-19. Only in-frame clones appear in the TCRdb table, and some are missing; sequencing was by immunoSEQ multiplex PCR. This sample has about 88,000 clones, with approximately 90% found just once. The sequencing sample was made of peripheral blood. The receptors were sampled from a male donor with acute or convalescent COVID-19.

CDR3 sequence reads: CASSLTGGHTEAFF. The DNA of the CDR3 is TGTGCCAGCAGCTTGACAGGGGGCCACACTGAAGCTTTCTTT. The V gene is TRBV7-2, the J gene TRBJ1-1, with 10 nucleotides matching TRBD1. After removal of 3 bases from V and 3 bases from J, the junction contained 1 base not matched to a gene. In germline, CDR1 is SGHTA, CDR2 FQGNSA. The CDR3 contains 14 residues.

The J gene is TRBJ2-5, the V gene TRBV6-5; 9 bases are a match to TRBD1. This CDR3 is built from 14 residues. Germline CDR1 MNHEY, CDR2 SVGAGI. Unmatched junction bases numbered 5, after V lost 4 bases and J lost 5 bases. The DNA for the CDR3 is TGTGCCAGCAGTTTCGACAGGGGGAAGGAGACCCAGTACTTC. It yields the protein CASSFDRGKETQYF.

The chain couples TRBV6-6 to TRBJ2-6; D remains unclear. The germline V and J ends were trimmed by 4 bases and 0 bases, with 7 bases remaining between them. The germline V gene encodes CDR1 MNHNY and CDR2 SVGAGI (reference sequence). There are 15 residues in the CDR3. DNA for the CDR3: TGTGCCAGCAGTTCAGTGAACTCTGGGGCCAACGTCCTGACTTTC. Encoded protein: CASSSVNSGANVLTF.

DNA of the CDR3: TGCAGCGTAACGACCCGGGACAAAGGGCGAGATGAGCAGTTCTTC. Amino acids: CSVTTRDKGRDEQFF. V gene TRBV29-1 combines with J gene TRBJ2-1; D might be TRBD1 (6 bases). The ends were cut back, 6 bases at V and 8 bases at J, with 23 bases in the middle. Per germline, CDR1 SQVTM and CDR2 ANQGSEA. There are 15 residues in the CDR3.

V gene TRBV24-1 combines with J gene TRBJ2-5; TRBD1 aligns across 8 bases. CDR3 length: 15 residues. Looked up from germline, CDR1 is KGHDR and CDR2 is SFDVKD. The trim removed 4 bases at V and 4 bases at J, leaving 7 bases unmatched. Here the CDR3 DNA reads TGTGCCACCAGTGACCGGGGACAGGTAGGAGAGACCCAGTACTTC. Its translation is CATSDRGQVGETQYF.

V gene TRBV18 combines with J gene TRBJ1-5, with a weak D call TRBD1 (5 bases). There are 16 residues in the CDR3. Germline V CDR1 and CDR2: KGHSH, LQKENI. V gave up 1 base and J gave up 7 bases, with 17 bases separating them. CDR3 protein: CASSPLPGDLGQPQHF. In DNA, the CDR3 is TGTGCCAGCTCACCACTGCCGGGGGATCTAGGGCAGCCCCAGCATTTT. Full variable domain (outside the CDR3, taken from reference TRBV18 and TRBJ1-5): NAGVMQNPRHLVRRRGQEARLRCSPMKGHSHVYWYRQLPEEGLKFMVYLQKENIIDESGMPKERFSAEFPKEGPSILRIQQVVRGDSAAYFCASSPLPGDLGQPQHFGDGTRLSIL.

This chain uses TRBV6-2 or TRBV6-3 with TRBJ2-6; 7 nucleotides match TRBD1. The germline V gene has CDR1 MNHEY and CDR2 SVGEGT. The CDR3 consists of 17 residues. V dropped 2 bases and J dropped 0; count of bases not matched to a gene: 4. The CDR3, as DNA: TGTGCCAGCAGTTACGACAGGGCCCCCTCTGGGGCCAACGTCCTGACTTTC. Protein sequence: CASSYDRAPSGANVLTF.

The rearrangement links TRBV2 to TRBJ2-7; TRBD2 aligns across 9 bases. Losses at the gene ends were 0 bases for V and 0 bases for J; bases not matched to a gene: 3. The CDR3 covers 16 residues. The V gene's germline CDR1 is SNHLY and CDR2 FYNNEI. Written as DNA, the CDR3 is TGTGCCAGCAGTGAAGCGCGGGGGGGAAGCTCCTACGAGCAGTACTTC. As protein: CASSEARGGSSYEQYF.

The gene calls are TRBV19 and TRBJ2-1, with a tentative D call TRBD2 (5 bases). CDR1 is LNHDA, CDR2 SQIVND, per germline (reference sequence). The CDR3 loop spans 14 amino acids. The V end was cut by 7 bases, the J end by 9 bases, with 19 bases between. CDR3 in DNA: TGTGCCAGTACCTCCACGACCGGAGGCGGTGAGCAGTTCTTC. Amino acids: CASTSTTGGGEQFF. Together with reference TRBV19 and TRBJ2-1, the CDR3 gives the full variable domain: DGGITQSPKYLFRKEGQNVTLSCEQNLNHDAMYWYRQDPGQGLRLIYYSQIVNDFQKGDIAEGYSVSREKKESFPLTVTSAQKNPTAFYLCASTSTTGGGEQFFGPGTRLTVL.

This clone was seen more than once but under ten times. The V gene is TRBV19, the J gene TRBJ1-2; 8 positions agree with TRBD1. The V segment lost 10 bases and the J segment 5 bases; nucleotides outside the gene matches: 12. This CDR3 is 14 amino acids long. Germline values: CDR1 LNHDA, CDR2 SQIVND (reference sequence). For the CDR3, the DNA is TGTGCCACCCGTCAAGGACAGGGCGGATATGGCTACACCTTC. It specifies CATRQGQGGYGYTF.